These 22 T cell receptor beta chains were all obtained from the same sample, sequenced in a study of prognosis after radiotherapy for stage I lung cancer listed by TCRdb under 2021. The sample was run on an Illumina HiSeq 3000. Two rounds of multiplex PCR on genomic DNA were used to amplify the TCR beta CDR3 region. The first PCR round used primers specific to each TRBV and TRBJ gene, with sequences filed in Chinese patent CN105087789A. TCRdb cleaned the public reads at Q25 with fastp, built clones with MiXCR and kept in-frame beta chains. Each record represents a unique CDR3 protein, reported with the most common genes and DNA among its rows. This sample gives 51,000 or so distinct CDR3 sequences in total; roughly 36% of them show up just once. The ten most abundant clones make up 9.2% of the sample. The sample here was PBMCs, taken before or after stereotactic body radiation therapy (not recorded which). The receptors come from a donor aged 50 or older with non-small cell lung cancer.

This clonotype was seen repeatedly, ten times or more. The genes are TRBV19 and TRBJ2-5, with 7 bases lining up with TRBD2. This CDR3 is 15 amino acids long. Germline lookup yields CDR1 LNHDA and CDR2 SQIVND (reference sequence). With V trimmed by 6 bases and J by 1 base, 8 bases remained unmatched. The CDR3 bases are TGTGCCAGTAGCCATCTGAGCGGGGCCCAAGAGACCCAGTACTTC. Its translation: CASSHLSGAQETQYF. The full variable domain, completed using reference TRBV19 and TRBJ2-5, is DGGITQSPKYLFRKEGQNVTLSCEQNLNHDAMYWYRQDPGQGLRLIYYSQIVNDFQKGDIAEGYSVSREKKESFPLTVTSAQKNPTAFYLCASSHLSGAQETQYFGPGTRLLVL.

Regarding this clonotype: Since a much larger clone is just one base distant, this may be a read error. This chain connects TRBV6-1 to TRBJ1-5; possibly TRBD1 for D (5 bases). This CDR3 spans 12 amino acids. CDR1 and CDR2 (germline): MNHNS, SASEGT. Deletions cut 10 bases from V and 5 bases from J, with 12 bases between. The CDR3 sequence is CAIRTGDQPQHF. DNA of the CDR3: TGTGCCATCAGGACGGGGGATCAGCCCCAGCATTTT.

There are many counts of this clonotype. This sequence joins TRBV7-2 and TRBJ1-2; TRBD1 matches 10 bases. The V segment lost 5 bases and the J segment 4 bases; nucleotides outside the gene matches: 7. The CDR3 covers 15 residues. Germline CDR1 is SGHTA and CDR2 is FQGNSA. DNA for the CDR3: TGTGCCAGCAGCATTATGTGGACAGGGGGCTATGGCTACACCTTC. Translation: CASSIMWTGGYGYTF.

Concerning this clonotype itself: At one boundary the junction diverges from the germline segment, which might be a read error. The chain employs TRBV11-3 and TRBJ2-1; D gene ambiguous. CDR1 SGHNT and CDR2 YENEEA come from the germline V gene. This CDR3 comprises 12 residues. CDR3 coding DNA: TGTGCCAGCAGCTTAGACATAAATGAGCATTTCTTC. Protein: CASSLDINEHFF.

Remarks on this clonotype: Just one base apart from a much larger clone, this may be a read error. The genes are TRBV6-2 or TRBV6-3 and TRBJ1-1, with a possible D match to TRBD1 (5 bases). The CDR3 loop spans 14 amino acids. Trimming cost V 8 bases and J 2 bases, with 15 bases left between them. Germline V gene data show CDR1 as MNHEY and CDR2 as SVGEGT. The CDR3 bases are TGTGCCAGCCATCGTGGGGCTATTAACACTGAAGCTTTCTTT. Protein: CASHRGAINTEAFF.

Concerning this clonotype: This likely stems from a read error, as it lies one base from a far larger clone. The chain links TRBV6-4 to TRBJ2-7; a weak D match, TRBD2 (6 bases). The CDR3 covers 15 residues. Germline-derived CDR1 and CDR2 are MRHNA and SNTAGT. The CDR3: CASSRLGGTLYDQYF. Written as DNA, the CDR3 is TGTGCCAGCAGCCGGTTGGGCGGGACCCTCTACGACCAGTACTTC.

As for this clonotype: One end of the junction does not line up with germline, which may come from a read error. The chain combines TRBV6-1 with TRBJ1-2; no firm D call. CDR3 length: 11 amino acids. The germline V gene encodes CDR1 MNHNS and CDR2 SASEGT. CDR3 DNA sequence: TGTGCCAGCGGGAAGCCCCCAGACTACAACTTC. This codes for CASGKPPDYNF.

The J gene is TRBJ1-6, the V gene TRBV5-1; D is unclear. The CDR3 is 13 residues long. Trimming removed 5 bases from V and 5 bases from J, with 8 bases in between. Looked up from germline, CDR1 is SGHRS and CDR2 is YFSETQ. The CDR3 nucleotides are TGCGCCAGCAGACCGATTGATAATTCACCCCTCCACTTT. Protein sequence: CASRPIDNSPLHF. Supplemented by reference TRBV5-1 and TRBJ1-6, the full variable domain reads KAGVTQTPRYLIKTRGQQVTLSCSPISGHRSVSWYQQTPGQGLQFLFEYFSETQRNKGNFPGRFSGRQFSNSRSEMNVSTLELGDSALYLCASRPIDNSPLHFGNGTRLTVT.

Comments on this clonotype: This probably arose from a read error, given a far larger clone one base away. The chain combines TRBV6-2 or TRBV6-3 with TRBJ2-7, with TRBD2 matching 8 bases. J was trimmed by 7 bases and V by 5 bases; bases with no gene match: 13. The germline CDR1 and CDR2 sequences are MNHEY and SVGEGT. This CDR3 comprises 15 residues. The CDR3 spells CASSGLSGGPREQYF. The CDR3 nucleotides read TGTGCCAGCAGTGGACTATCGGGAGGGCCGAGGGAGCAGTACTTC.

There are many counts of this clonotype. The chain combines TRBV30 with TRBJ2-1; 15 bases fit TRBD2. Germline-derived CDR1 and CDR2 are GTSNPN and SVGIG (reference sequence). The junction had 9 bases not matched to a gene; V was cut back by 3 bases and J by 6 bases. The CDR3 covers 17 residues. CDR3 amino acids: CAWSETGLAGGGNEQFF. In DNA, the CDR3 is TGTGCCTGGAGCGAGACCGGACTAGCGGGAGGGGGCAATGAGCAGTTCTTC.

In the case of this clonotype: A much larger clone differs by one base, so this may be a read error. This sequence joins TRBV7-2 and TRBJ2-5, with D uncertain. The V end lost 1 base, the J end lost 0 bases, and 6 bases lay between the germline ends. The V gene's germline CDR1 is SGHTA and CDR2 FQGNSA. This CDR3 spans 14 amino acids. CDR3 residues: CASSLVQNQETQYF. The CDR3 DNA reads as TGTGCCAGCAGCTTAGTCCAGAACCAAGAGACCCAGTACTTC.

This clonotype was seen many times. In nucleotides, the CDR3 is TGTGCCAGCTCTAACCAGGGTGTCGGGTCTAATGAAAAACTGTTTTTT. Its translation: CASSNQGVGSNEKLFF. The chain links TRBV18 to TRBJ1-4, with a possible D match to TRBD1 (5 bases). Trimming removed 6 bases from V and 3 bases from J, with 17 bases in between. The CDR3 has 16 amino acids. Germline assignment: CDR1 KGHSH and CDR2 LQKENI. The whole variable domain, remainder taken from reference TRBV18 and TRBJ1-4, is NAGVMQNPRHLVRRRGQEARLRCSPMKGHSHVYWYRQLPEEGLKFMVYLQKENIIDESGMPKERFSAEFPKEGPSILRIQQVVRGDSAAYFCASSNQGVGSNEKLFFGSGTQLSVL.

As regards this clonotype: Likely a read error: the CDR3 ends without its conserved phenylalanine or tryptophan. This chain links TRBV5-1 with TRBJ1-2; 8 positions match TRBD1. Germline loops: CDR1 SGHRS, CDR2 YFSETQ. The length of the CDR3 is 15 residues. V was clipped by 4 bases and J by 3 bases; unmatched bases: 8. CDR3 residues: CASSADRGEYYGYTL. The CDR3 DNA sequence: TGCGCCAGCAGCGCCGACAGGGGTGAGTACTATGGCTACACCCTC.

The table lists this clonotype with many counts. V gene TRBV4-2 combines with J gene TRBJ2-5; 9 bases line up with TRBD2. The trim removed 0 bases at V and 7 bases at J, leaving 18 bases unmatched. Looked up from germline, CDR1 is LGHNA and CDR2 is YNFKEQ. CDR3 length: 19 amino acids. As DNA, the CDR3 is TGTGCCAGCAGCCAAGATCTGTTGGCGGGAGGGGGAAGGTCGGGGACCCAGTACTTC. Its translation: CASSQDLLAGGGRSGTQYF.

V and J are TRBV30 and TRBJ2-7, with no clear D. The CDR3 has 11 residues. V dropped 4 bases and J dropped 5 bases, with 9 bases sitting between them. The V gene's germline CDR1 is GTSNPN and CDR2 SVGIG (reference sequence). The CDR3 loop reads CAWTWVNEQYF. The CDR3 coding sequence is TGTGCCTGGACATGGGTTAACGAGCAGTACTTC.

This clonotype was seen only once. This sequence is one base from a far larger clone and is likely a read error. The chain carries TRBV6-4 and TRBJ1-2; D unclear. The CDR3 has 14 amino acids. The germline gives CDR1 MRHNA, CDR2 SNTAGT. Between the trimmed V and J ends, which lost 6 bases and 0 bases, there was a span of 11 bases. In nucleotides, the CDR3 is TGTGCCAGCAGCCCGGGGTCCTCTAACTATGGCTACACCTTC. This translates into CASSPGSSNYGYTF.

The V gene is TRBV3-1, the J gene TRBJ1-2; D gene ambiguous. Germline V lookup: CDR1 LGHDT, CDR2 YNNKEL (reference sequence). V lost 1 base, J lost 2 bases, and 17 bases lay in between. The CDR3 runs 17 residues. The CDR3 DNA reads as TGTGCCAGCAGCCAAGGAGGAGCTCTTAGGTCCAACTATGGCTACACCTTC. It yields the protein CASSQGGALRSNYGYTF.

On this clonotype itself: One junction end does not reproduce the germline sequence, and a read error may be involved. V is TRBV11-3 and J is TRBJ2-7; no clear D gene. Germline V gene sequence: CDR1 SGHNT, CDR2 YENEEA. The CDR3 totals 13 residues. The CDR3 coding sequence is TGTGCCATCAGCTCTGGGTTGACGGACGAGCAGTACTTC. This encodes CAISSGLTDEQYF. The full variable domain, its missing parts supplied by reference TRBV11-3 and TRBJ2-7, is EAGVVQSPRYKIIEKKQPVAFWCNPISGHNTLYWYLQNLGQGPELLIRYENEEAVDDSQLPKDRFSAERLKGVDSTLKIQPAELGDSAVYLCAISSGLTDEQYFGPGTRLTVT.

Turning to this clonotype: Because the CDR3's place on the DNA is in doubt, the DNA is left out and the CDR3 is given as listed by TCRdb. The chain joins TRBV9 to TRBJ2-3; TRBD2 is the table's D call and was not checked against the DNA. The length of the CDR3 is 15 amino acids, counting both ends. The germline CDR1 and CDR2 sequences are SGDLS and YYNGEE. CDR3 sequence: CASSVGRGSTDTRYF.

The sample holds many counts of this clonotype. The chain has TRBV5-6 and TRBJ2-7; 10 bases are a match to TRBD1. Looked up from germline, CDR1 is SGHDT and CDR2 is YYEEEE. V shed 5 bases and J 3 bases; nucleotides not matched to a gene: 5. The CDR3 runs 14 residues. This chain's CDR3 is CASRLGQGGYEQYF. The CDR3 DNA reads TGTGCCAGCAGACTCGGACAGGGGGGCTACGAGCAGTACTTC.

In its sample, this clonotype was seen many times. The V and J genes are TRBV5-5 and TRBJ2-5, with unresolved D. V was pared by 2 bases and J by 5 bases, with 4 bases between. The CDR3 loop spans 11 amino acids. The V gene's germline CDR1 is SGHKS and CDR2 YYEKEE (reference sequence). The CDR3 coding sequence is TGTGCCAGCAGCTTTGGGGAGACCCAGTACTTC. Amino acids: CASSFGETQYF.

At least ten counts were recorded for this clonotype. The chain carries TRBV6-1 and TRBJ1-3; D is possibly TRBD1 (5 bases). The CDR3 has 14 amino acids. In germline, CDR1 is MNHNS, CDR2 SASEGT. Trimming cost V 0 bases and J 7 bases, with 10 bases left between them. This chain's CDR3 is CASSEAGGRNTIYF. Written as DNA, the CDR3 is TGTGCCAGCAGTGAAGCGGGGGGAAGGAACACCATATATTTT.